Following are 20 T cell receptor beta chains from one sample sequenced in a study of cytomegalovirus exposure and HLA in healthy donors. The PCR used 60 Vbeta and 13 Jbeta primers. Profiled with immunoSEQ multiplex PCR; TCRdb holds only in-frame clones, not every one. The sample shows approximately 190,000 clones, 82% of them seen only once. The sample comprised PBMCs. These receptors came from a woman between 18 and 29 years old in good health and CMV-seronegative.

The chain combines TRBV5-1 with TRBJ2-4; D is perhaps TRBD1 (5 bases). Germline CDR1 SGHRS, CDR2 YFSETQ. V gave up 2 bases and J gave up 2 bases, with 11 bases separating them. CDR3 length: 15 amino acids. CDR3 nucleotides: TGCGCCAGCAGCTTACCCCAGGGCTCCAAAAACATTCAGTACTTC. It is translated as CASSLPQGSKNIQYF. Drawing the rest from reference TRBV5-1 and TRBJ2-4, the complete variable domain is KAGVTQTPRYLIKTRGQQVTLSCSPISGHRSVSWYQQTPGQGLQFLFEYFSETQRNKGNFPGRFSGRQFSNSRSEMNVSTLELGDSALYLCASSLPQGSKNIQYFGAGTRLSVL.

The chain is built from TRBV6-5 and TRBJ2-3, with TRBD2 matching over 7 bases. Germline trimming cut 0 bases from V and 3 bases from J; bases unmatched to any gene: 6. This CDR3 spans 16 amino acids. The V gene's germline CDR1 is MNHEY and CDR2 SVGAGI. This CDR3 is CASSYSRPSGTDTQYF. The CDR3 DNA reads TGTGCCAGCAGTTACTCCCGCCCTAGCGGTACAGATACGCAGTATTTT.

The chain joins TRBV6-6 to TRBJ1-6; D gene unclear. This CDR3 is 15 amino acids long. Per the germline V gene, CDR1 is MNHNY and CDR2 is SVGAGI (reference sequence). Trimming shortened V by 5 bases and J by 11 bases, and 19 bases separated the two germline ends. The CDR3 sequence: CASSPHPQNLTPLHF. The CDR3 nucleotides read TGTGCCAGCAGTCCACATCCCCAAAATTTGACACCCCTCCACTTT.

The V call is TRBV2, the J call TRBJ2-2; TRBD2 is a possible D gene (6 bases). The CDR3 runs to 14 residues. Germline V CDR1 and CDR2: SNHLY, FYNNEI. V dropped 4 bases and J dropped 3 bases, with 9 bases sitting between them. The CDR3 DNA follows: TGTGCCAGCAGTGGACGCGGGGACACCGGGGAGCTGTTTTTT. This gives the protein CASSGRGDTGELFF.

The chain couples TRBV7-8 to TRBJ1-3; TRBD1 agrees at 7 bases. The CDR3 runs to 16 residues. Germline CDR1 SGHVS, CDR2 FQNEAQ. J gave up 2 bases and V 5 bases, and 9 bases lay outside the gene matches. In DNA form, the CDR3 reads TGTGCCAGCAGCAGGGGGCCCGGGCCAGCTGGAAACACCATATATTTT. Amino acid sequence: CASSRGPGPAGNTIYF. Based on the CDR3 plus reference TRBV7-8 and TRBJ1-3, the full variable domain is GAGVSQSPRYKVAKRGQDVALRCDPISGHVSLFWYQQALGQGPEFLTYFQNEAQLDKSGLPSDRFFAERPEGSVSTLKIQRTQQEDSAVYLCASSRGPGPAGNTIYFGEGSWLTVV.

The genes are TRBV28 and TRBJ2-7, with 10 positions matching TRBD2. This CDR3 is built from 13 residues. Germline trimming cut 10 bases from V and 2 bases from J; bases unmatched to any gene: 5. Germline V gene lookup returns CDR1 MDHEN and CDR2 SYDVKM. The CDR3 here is CATWTSGPYEQYF. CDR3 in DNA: TGTGCCACCTGGACTAGCGGCCCCTACGAGCAGTACTTC.

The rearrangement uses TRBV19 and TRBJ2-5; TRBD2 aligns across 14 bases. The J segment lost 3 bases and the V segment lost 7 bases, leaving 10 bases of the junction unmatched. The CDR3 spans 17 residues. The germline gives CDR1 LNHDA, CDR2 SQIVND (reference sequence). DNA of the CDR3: TGTGCCAGTACCCCGGGACTAGCGGGGGTAGGTGAAGAGACCCAGTACTTC. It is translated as CASTPGLAGVGEETQYF.

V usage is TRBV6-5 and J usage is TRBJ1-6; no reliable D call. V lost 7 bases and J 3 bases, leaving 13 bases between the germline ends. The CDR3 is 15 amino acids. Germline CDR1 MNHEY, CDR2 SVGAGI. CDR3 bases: TGTGCCAGCAAGAGTGGGCTGAACTATAATTCACCCCTCCACTTT. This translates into CASKSGLNYNSPLHF.

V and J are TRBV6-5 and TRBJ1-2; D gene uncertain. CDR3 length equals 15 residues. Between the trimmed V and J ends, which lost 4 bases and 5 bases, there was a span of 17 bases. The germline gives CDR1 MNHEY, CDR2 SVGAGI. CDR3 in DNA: TGTGCCAGCAGTTTCCGCTATGAGGGATTGTATGGCTACACCTTC. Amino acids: CASSFRYEGLYGYTF.

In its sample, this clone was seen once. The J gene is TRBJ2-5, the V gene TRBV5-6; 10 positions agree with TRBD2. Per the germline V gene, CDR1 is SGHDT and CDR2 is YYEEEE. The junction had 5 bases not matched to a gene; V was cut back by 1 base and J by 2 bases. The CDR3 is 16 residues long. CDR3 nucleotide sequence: TGTGCCAGCAGCTTGACTAGCGGGATTCAACAAGAGACCCAGTACTTC. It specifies CASSLTSGIQQETQYF.

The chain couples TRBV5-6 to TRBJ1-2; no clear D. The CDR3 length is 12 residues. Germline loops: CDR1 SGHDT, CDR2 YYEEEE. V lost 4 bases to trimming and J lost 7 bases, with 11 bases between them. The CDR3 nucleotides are TGTGCCAGCAGCGGAGGGTGGGGTGGCTACACCTTC. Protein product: CASSGGWGGYTF.

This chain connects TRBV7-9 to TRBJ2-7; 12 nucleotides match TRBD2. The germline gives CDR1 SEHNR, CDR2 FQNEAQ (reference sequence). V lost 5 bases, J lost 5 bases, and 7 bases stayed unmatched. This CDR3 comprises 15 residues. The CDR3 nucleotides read TGTGCCAGCAGCCTCCTAGCGGGAGGGCGCCACGAGCAGTACTTC. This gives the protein CASSLLAGGRHEQYF.

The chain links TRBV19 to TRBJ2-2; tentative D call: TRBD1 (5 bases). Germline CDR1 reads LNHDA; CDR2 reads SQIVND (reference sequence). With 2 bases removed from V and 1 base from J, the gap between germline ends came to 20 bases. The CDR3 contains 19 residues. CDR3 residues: CASSILSDDKGMNTGELFF. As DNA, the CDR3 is TGTGCCAGTAGTATACTATCAGACGACAAGGGGATGAACACCGGGGAGCTGTTTTTT. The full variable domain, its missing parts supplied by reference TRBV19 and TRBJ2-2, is DGGITQSPKYLFRKEGQNVTLSCEQNLNHDAMYWYRQDPGQGLRLIYYSQIVNDFQKGDIAEGYSVSREKKESFPLTVTSAQKNPTAFYLCASSILSDDKGMNTGELFFGEGSRLTVL.

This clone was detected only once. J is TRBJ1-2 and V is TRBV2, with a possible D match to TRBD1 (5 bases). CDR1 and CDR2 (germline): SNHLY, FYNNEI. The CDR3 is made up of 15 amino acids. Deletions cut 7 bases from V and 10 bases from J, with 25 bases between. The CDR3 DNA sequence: TGTGCCAGCAAGATTATCGGGACTGGCAGAAGAAACTACACCTTC. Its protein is CASKIIGTGRRNYTF.

CDR3 sequence (DNA): TGCGCCAGCAGCCAAGAACAGCGGGGCCCCCAAGAGACCCAGTACTTC. It encodes CASSQEQRGPQETQYF. The chain is built from TRBV4-1 and TRBJ2-5; TRBD2 aligns across 7 bases. J gave up 1 base and V 0 bases, and 5 bases lay outside the gene matches. The germline CDR1 and CDR2 sequences are MGHRA and YSYEKL. The CDR3 totals 16 residues.

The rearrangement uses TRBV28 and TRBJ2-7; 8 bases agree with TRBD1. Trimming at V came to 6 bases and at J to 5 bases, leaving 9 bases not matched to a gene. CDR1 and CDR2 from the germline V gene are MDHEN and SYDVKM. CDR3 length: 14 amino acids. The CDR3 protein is CASSTRTGIHEQYF. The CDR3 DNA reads TGTGCCAGCAGCACCCGGACAGGGATTCACGAGCAGTACTTC. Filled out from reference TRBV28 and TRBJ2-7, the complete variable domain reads DVKVTQSSRYLVKRTGEKVFLECVQDMDHENMFWYRQDPGLGLRLIYFSYDVKMKEKGDIPEGYSVSREKKERFSLILESASTNQTSMYLCASSTRTGIHEQYFGPGTRLTVT.

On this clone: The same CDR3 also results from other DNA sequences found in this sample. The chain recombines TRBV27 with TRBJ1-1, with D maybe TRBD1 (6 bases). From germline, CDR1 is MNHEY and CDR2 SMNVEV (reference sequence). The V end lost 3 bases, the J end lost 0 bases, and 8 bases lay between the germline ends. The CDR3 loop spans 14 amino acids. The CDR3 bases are TGTGCCAGCAGTTTCCAGGGGTTGAACACTGAAGCTTTCTTT. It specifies CASSFQGLNTEAFF.

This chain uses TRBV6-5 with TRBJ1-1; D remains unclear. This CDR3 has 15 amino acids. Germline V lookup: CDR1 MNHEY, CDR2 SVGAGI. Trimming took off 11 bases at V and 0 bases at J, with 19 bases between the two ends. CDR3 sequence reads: CARTAGRGMNTEAFF. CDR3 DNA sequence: TGTGCCCGTACAGCGGGCCGCGGGATGAACACTGAAGCTTTCTTT.

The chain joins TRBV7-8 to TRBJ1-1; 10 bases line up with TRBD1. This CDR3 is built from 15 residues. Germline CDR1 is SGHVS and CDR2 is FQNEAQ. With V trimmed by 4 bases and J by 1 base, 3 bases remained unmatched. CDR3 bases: TGTGCCAGCAGCTGGAGACAGGGGGCGAACACTGAAGCTTTCTTT. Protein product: CASSWRQGANTEAFF.

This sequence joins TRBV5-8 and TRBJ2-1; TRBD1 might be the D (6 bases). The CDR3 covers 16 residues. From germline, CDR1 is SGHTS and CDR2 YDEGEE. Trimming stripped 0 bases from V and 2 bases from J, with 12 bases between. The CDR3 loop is CASSLDRVSTYNEQFF. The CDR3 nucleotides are TGTGCCAGCAGCTTGGACAGGGTCAGTACCTACAATGAGCAGTTCTTC.